The next 15 T cell receptor beta chains were all read from a single sample in a study of blood T cell repertoires in COVID-19. Sequencing used immunoSEQ multiplex PCR; TCRdb keeps in-frame clones, though not all of them. The sample shows more than 40,000 clones, 87% of them seen only once. The sample consisted of peripheral blood. The origin of the receptors is a human donor in a cohort sampled during active COVID-19.

The chain carries TRBV6-6 and TRBJ1-3, with a weak D call TRBD1 (6 bases). There are 15 residues in the CDR3. The V gene's germline CDR1 is MNHNY and CDR2 SVGAGI (reference sequence). V was pared by 7 bases and J by 4 bases, with 17 bases between. CDR3 DNA sequence: TGTGCCAGCACTGAAACAGGGATCCCCGGAAACACCATATATTTT. Protein product: CASTETGIPGNTIYF.

The chain recombines TRBV5-4 with TRBJ1-2; 9 nucleotides agree with TRBD1. This CDR3 is built from 15 residues. The germline V gene encodes CDR1 SGHNT and CDR2 YYREEE (reference sequence). The V and J ends lost 4 bases and 5 bases, in that order; junction bases with no gene match: 9. This chain's CDR3 is CASSARTGDSYGYTF. The CDR3, as DNA: TGTGCCAGCAGCGCCCGGACAGGGGATTCGTATGGCTACACCTTC.

The chain recombines TRBV5-1 with TRBJ1-5; 9 bases map to TRBD1. J lost 7 bases, V lost 3 bases, and 2 bases had no gene match. This CDR3 has 13 residues. The germline gives CDR1 SGHRS, CDR2 YFSETQ. For the CDR3, the DNA is TGCGCCAGCAGCTCGGACAGGGGCCAGCCCCAGCATTTT. This translates into CASSSDRGQPQHF. Based on the CDR3 plus reference TRBV5-1 and TRBJ1-5, the full variable domain is KAGVTQTPRYLIKTRGQQVTLSCSPISGHRSVSWYQQTPGQGLQFLFEYFSETQRNKGNFPGRFSGRQFSNSRSEMNVSTLELGDSALYLCASSSDRGQPQHFGDGTRLSIL.

The chain combines TRBV5-1 with TRBJ2-3; D uncertain. The V gene's germline CDR1 is SGHRS and CDR2 YFSETQ. V lost 0 bases, J lost 3 bases, and 11 bases lay in between. The CDR3 extends over 15 amino acids. The CDR3: CASSLVSVFTDTQYF. CDR3 nucleotides: TGCGCCAGCAGCTTGGTCTCAGTTTTTACAGATACGCAGTATTTT.

V and J are TRBV28 and TRBJ2-6; D possibly corresponds to TRBD1 (6 bases). Germline values: CDR1 MDHEN, CDR2 SYDVKM. The ends were cut back, 1 base at V and 3 bases at J, with 10 bases in the middle. This CDR3 region has 16 residues. The CDR3 sequence: CASSLSDSLGANVLTF. The CDR3 coding sequence is TGTGCCAGCAGTTTATCGGACAGTCTTGGGGCCAACGTCCTGACTTTC.

This chain joins TRBV24-1 and TRBJ2-1; no clear D gene. V was trimmed by 0 bases and J by 0 bases, leaving 8 bases between them. The CDR3 has 16 amino acids. Germline-derived CDR1 and CDR2 are KGHDR and SFDVKD. CDR3 coding DNA: TGTGCCACCAGTGATTTGCACCCAGTCTCCTACAATGAGCAGTTCTTC. This translates into CATSDLHPVSYNEQFF.

The chain employs TRBV6-5 and TRBJ1-5; 10 nucleotides line up with TRBD1. The CDR3 contains 15 residues. The V gene's germline CDR1 is MNHEY and CDR2 SVGAGI. V trimming: 6 bases; J trimming: 2 bases; junction bases outside the gene matches: 4. CDR3: CASSPGTGGNQPQHF. DNA of the CDR3: TGTGCCAGCAGCCCCGGGACAGGGGGCAATCAGCCCCAGCATTTT.

This clone has a single count. The chain links TRBV30 to TRBJ2-3, with D unclear. Germline CDR1 and CDR2: GTSNPN and SVGIG (reference sequence). Trimming pared 3 bases from V and 1 base from J, leaving 5 bases between. The CDR3 runs to 12 residues. The CDR3 sequence is CAWSRGTDTQYF. The CDR3 DNA is TGTGCCTGGAGCCGGGGCACAGATACGCAGTATTTT.

The gene calls are TRBV18 and TRBJ1-1; D is possibly TRBD1 (5 bases). The CDR3 is made up of 13 amino acids. Germline CDR1 KGHSH, CDR2 LQKENI. Trimming took 2 bases from V and 7 from J, leaving 11 bases between them. The chain's CDR3 is CASSPRDSVEAFF. The CDR3 DNA follows: TGTGCCAGCTCACCAAGGGACTCTGTTGAAGCTTTCTTT.

The chain employs TRBV5-4 and TRBJ2-2, with 10 nucleotides matching TRBD2. Germline lookup yields CDR1 SGHNT and CDR2 YYREEE (reference sequence). V lost 7 bases, J lost 1 base, and 1 base stayed unmatched. The CDR3 runs 14 residues. CDR3 loop: CASRLAGNTGELFF. DNA of the CDR3: TGTGCCAGCCGACTAGCGGGGAACACCGGGGAGCTGTTTTTT.

This chain uses TRBV13 with TRBJ1-1, with D possibly matching TRBD1 (6 bases). Germline-derived CDR1 and CDR2 are PRHDT and FYEKMQ (reference sequence). Trimming removed 5 bases at V and 1 base at J, with 20 bases between. This CDR3 has 17 amino acids. The CDR3 nucleotides are TGTGCCAGCAGCCCAGGAGTGCAGGGGATGAGGAACACTGAAGCTTTCTTT. Protein product: CASSPGVQGMRNTEAFF.

V gene TRBV27 combines with J gene TRBJ2-7; 8 nucleotides agree with TRBD1. Germline V gene sequence: CDR1 MNHEY, CDR2 SMNVEV (reference sequence). V trimming: 3 bases; J trimming: 0 bases; junction bases outside the gene matches: 7. This CDR3 has 16 residues. The CDR3 coding sequence is TGTGCCAGCAGTTTTACAGGGGGAAACAGCTCCTACGAGCAGTACTTC. This translates into CASSFTGGNSSYEQYF.

The gene calls are TRBV15 and TRBJ2-1; 7 nucleotides line up with TRBD2. Trimming removed 0 bases from V and 8 bases from J; junction bases left unmatched: 7. The CDR3 contains 15 residues. The germline V gene has CDR1 LNHNV and CDR2 YYDKDF (reference sequence). CDR3 loop: CATSRDRTRTHEQFF. The CDR3 coding sequence is TGTGCCACCAGCAGAGACCGGACTAGGACCCATGAGCAGTTCTTC.

The chain uses TRBV15 and TRBJ1-4, with no clear D. Germline V lookup: CDR1 LNHNV, CDR2 YYDKDF (reference sequence). Trimming removed 5 bases from V and 3 bases from J, with 13 bases in between. This CDR3 has 15 amino acids. CDR3 in DNA: TGTGCCACCAGCCGTATCCCGGGATCTAATGAAAAACTGTTTTTT. It translates to CATSRIPGSNEKLFF.

The chain is built from TRBV5-6 and TRBJ2-7, with 8 bases aligning to TRBD1. Germline loops: CDR1 SGHDT, CDR2 YYEEEE. Trimming removed 4 bases from V and 6 bases from J; junction bases left unmatched: 12. The length of the CDR3 is 15 residues. In DNA, the CDR3 is TGTGCCAGCAGCGGGCCAGACAGGGGTGGGAGCGAGCAGTACTTC. Its protein is CASSGPDRGGSEQYF.